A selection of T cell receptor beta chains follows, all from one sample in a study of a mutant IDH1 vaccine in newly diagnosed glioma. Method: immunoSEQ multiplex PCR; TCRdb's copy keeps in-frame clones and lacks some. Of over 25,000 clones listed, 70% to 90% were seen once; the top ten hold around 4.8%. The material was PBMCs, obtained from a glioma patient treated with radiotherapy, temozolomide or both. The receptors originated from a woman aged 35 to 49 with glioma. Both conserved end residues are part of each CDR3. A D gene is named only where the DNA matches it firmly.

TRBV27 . CASSLGWGARSEAFF
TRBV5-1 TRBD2 CASSPLTSGRGGEQFF
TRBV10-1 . CASSAGAYGYTF
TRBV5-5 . CASSLQVSSSYEQYF
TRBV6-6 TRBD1 CASSYSPGQGSEQYF
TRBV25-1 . CASAETNWGADTDTQYF
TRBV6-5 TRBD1 CASSWDRRNTEAFF
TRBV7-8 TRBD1 CASSWRGTGLGNTEAFF
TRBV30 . CAWRQDLGPADTQYF
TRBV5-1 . CASSSTGGAAEKLFF
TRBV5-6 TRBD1 CASSPTKNRGVDYGYTF
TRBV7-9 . CASSSPRNYNEQFF
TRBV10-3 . CAISLHENTEAFF
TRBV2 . CASSYGRYTEAFF
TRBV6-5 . CASSYGSMAYAFF